Shown below are 29 T cell receptor beta chains from a single sample sequenced in a study of blood T cells in healthy people across ages. Together with a sample-barcoded 5' primer, a J-beta primer mix was included in a second PCR lasting roughly 6 to 12 cycles. TCRdb re-analysed the 5' RACE reads in MiXCR, keeping a single row per CDR3 protein. The sample includes 1.5 million to 2 million distinct CDR3 sequences, roughly 32% seen only once; the top ten take around 10%. The specimen was blood. These receptors came from a young woman in good health.

This clonotype has a count of ten or more. The CDR3 loop reads CASSFRGQETQYF. DNA for the CDR3: TGTGCCAGCAGCTTTAGGGGACAAGAGACCCAGTACTTC. The J gene is TRBJ2-5, the V gene TRBV7-2; tentatively, D is TRBD1 (5 bases). The length of the CDR3 is 13 residues. Trimming pared 3 bases from V and 2 bases from J, leaving 7 bases between. CDR1 is SGHTA and CDR2 is FQGNSA in the germline V gene.

This rearrangement joins TRBV12-5 to TRBJ2-2; D is unresolved. The CDR3 runs to 13 residues. Germline CDR1 reads LGHNT; CDR2 reads FRNRAP. The V gene lost 4 bases and the J gene lost 7 bases, with 10 bases spanning the gap. The CDR3 DNA is TGTGCTAGTGGTTCTATTAGAGGCGGGGAGCTGTTTTTT. Amino acids: CASGSIRGGELFF. The whole variable domain, filled in from reference TRBV12-5 and TRBJ2-2, reads DARVTQTPRHKVTEMGQEVTMRCQPILGHNTVFWYRQTMMQGLELLAYFRNRAPLDDSGMPKDRFSAEMPDATLATLKIQPSEPRDSAVYFCASGSIRGGELFFGEGSRLTVL.

This clonotype appeared a few times. The chain is built from TRBV7-2 and TRBJ2-7; possible D gene TRBD2, 7 bases. The V and J ends lost 0 bases and 6 bases respectively, with 18 bases between them. Germline-derived CDR1 and CDR2 are SGHTA and FQGNSA. CDR3 length: 16 amino acids. CDR3 nucleotide sequence: TGTGCCAGCAGCTTAGCGCTGGCGCACGGGGGGCTCGAGCAGTACTTC. Translating it yields CASSLALAHGGLEQYF.

The rearrangement joins TRBV10-3 to TRBJ2-1, with 8 bases identical to TRBD1. V was clipped by 0 bases and J by 8 bases; unmatched bases: 9. CDR3 size: 16 residues. The germline V gene encodes CDR1 ENHRY and CDR2 SYGVKD. CDR3 in DNA: TGTGCCATCAGTGAGTCTAGGACAGGGAGCATAGATGAGCAGTTCTTC. It yields the protein CAISESRTGSIDEQFF.

The sample holds a few counts of this clonotype. The chain has TRBV5-1 and TRBJ1-1; 8 positions agree with TRBD1. V lost 2 bases and J lost 7; bases outside the gene matches: 7. Germline-derived CDR1 and CDR2 are SGHRS and YFSETQ. The CDR3 consists of 14 residues. CDR3 protein: CASSFSQGAVEAFF. The CDR3 DNA reads as TGCGCCAGCAGCTTCAGTCAGGGGGCGGTTGAAGCTTTCTTT.

V gene TRBV5-1 combines with J gene TRBJ2-5; the D gene is possibly TRBD2 (6 bases). Deletions cut 3 bases from V and 4 bases from J, with 13 bases between. The CDR3 runs to 14 residues. Germline CDR1 is SGHRS and CDR2 is YFSETQ. DNA for the CDR3: TGCGCCAGCAGCTCATTAGCGGAGCGAGAGACCCAGTACTTC. This translates into CASSSLAERETQYF.

This clonotype turned up a few times. The chain links TRBV20-1 to TRBJ2-3, with D possibly being TRBD2 (6 bases). CDR3 size: 15 residues. Germline V gene lookup returns CDR1 DFQATT and CDR2 SNEGSKA (reference sequence). Between the trimmed V and J ends, which lost 5 bases and 2 bases, there was a span of 17 bases. CDR3: CSASGARGDTDTQYF. The CDR3 DNA is TGCAGTGCTTCCGGAGCGCGGGGAGACACAGATACGCAGTATTTT.

The chain combines TRBV7-6 with TRBJ2-7; 8 nucleotides align to TRBD1. CDR1 and CDR2 from the germline V gene are SGHVS and FNYEAQ. This CDR3 region has 14 residues. The junction had 10 bases not matched to a gene; V was cut back by 5 bases and J by 7 bases. The CDR3 DNA sequence: TGTGCCAGCAGCACGGCCGGGACAGGAGGAGAGCAGTACTTC. Its translation is CASSTAGTGGEQYF. The full variable domain, its missing parts supplied by reference TRBV7-6 and TRBJ2-7, is GAGVSQSPRYKVTKRGQDVALRCDPISGHVSLYWYRQALGQGPEFLTYFNYEAQQDKSGLPNDRFSAERPEGSISTLTIQRTEQRDSAMYRCASSTAGTGGEQYFGPGTRLTVT.

V gene TRBV4-1 combines with J gene TRBJ1-5, with D maybe TRBD1 (5 bases). The germline CDR1 and CDR2 sequences are MGHRA and YSYEKL. The CDR3 spans 17 residues. The V end lost 1 base, the J end lost 0 bases, and 13 bases lay between the germline ends. CDR3 loop: CASSQVDSAYSNQPQHF. The CDR3 nucleotides are TGCGCCAGCAGCCAAGTCGACAGCGCCTATAGCAATCAGCCCCAGCATTTT.

About this clonotype: The final CDR3 position lacks the conserved phenylalanine or tryptophan, pointing to a likely read error. The chain has TRBV11-3 and TRBJ2-2; D is uncertain. This CDR3 comprises 13 residues. V dropped 4 bases and J dropped 6 bases, with 9 bases sitting between them. Germline V lookup: CDR1 SGHNT, CDR2 YENEEA. CDR3 sequence: CASSSALSGELFL. DNA for the CDR3: TGTGCCAGCAGCTCGGCGCTCTCCGGGGAGCTGTTTTTG.

The chain carries TRBV7-9 and TRBJ1-4; the match to TRBD1 covers 8 bases. The CDR3 covers 15 residues. Losses at the gene ends were 4 bases for V and 8 bases for J; bases not matched to a gene: 9. CDR1 is SEHNR and CDR2 is FQNEAQ in the germline V gene (reference sequence). The CDR3 DNA follows: TGTGCCAGCAGCTCCGACAGGGGTGATGGGGAAAAACTGTTTTTT. Protein sequence: CASSSDRGDGEKLFF.

This clonotype was counted at least ten times. The chain links TRBV12-3 or TRBV12-4 to TRBJ1-2, with TRBD1 matching over 8 bases. V shed 3 bases and J 4 bases; nucleotides not matched to a gene: 4. The CDR3 is made up of 14 amino acids. The CDR3 here is CASSFGQGSYGYTF. The CDR3, as DNA: TGTGCCAGCAGTTTCGGACAGGGCAGCTATGGCTACACCTTC.

The V call is TRBV20-1, the J call TRBJ2-3, with TRBD1 matching 9 bases. The CDR3 length is 17 residues. Germline loops: CDR1 DFQATT, CDR2 SNEGSKA (reference sequence). J gave up 4 bases and V 3 bases, and 14 bases lay outside the gene matches. The CDR3 sequence is CSARGPGQGRGPDTQYF. The CDR3 DNA sequence: TGCAGTGCTAGGGGACCGGGACAGGGTAGAGGTCCAGATACGCAGTATTTT.

The J gene is TRBJ2-1, the V gene TRBV3-1, with 12 bases that match TRBD2. CDR1 is LGHDT, CDR2 YNNKEL, per germline (reference sequence). The CDR3 has 17 residues. V was pared by 4 bases and J by 4 bases, with 8 bases of the junction left unmatched. The CDR3 protein is CASSPGLAGPDYNEQFF. The CDR3 nucleotides are TGTGCCAGCAGCCCAGGACTAGCGGGGCCAGATTACAATGAGCAGTTCTTC.

This chain connects TRBV18 to TRBJ2-1; 12 nucleotides agree with TRBD1. The CDR3 spans 16 residues. Germline trimming cut 4 bases from V and 5 bases from J; bases unmatched to any gene: 6. CDR1 is KGHSH, CDR2 LQKENI, per germline. This chain's CDR3 is CASSRGTGGANNEQFF. The CDR3 DNA reads TGTGCCAGCTCACGCGGGACAGGGGGCGCGAACAATGAGCAGTTCTTC.

This clonotype was seen once. V gene TRBV25-1 combines with J gene TRBJ1-2; the match to TRBD1 covers 9 bases. Germline CDR1 and CDR2: MGHDK and SYGVNS. Germline trimming cut 9 bases from V and 10 bases from J; bases unmatched to any gene: 12. The CDR3 contains 13 residues. In nucleotides, the CDR3 is TGTGCCAGTAAATTACAGGGGGCAGGTGACTACACCTTC. Residues: CASKLQGAGDYTF.

With regard to this clonotype: A much larger clone lies a single base off, so this may be a read error. The V and J genes are TRBV4-1 and TRBJ2-5; D unclear. Germline values: CDR1 MGHRA, CDR2 YSYEKL. The CDR3 has 14 amino acids. The CDR3 bases are TGCGCCAGCAACCAAGGATTGAACCAAGAGACCCAGTACTTC. It yields the protein CASNQGLNQETQYF.

In its sample, this clonotype was seen a few times. V is TRBV2 and J is TRBJ1-2, with D tentatively TRBD1 (6 bases). The CDR3 consists of 11 residues. V was shortened by 4 bases and J by 8 bases, with 8 bases between the two germline ends. Germline-derived CDR1 and CDR2 are SNHLY and FYNNEI. CDR3 nucleotides: TGTGCCAGCAGTGTAGGGGGAGGCTACACCTTC. It translates to CASSVGGGYTF.

This clonotype was observed at least ten times. The chain combines TRBV29-1 with TRBJ2-3; maybe TRBD2 (6 bases). Germline CDR1 is SQVTM and CDR2 is ANQGSEA. V lost 4 bases, J lost 6 bases, and 17 bases lay in between. This CDR3 comprises 14 residues. As DNA, the CDR3 is TGCAGCGTTGTCGTCGCCAGCCGGGGGGATACGCAGTATTTT. Its translation: CSVVVASRGDTQYF.

Only a few counts were recorded for this clonotype. The V and J genes are TRBV20-1 and TRBJ1-5; a possible D gene is TRBD1 (5 bases). Germline-derived CDR1 and CDR2 are DFQATT and SNEGSKA (reference sequence). Trimming shortened V by 3 bases and J by 0 bases, and 15 bases separated the two germline ends. This CDR3 has 16 residues. The CDR3 sequence is CSASEVQVYSNQPQHF. DNA of the CDR3: TGCAGTGCTAGTGAAGTACAGGTTTATAGCAATCAGCCCCAGCATTTT.

This clonotype was seen a handful of times. The chain employs TRBV9 and TRBJ1-5, with D tentatively TRBD1 (6 bases). The germline gives CDR1 SGDLS, CDR2 YYNGEE. Trimming removed 3 bases from V and 3 bases from J, with 22 bases in between. The CDR3 is 18 residues long. For the CDR3, the DNA is TGTGCCAGCAGCGGGGGGGCTGGGACACGAGGATCCAATCAGCCCCAGCATTTT. Translated, it gives CASSGGAGTRGSNQPQHF.

Worth noting for this clonotype: A read error may explain this, as a much larger clone is one base away. The V gene is TRBV29-1, the J gene TRBJ2-7; possibly TRBD1 or TRBD2 for D (5 bases each). Trimming took 7 bases from V and 0 from J, leaving 13 bases between them. CDR3 length: 13 residues. Germline V gives CDR1 SQVTM, CDR2 ANQGSEA. The CDR3: CSAGADYSYEQYF. The CDR3 coding sequence is TGCAGCGCTGGGGCTGACTACTCCTACGAGCAGTACTTC.

The J gene is TRBJ1-1, the V gene TRBV20-1; 7 bases fit TRBD1. The germline V gene encodes CDR1 DFQATT and CDR2 SNEGSKA (reference sequence). There are 16 residues in the CDR3. V was clipped by 0 bases and J by 0 bases; unmatched bases: 7. In DNA form, the CDR3 reads TGCAGTGCTAGAGACCGACAGGGTATTATGAACACTGAAGCTTTCTTT. Translation gives CSARDRQGIMNTEAFF.

V usage is TRBV21-1 and J usage is TRBJ2-3; no check of the table's D call, TRBD1, against the DNA was made. TRBV21-1 is labeled a pseudogene. This CDR3 has 22 residues. This CDR3 is CASSQRESLGTGELRATDTQYF. Written as DNA, the CDR3 is TGTGCCAGCAGCCAGAGGGAGTCCCTCGGGACAGGGGAGCTTAGGGCGACAGATACGCAGTATTTT.

Concerning this clonotype itself: One end of the junction is discordant with germline, which a read error may explain. This CDR3 reads CTRTGNFEVTQYF. Written as DNA, the CDR3 is TGTACCAGAACTGGTAATTTCGAAGTGACCCAGTACTTC. The V call is TRBV12-3 or TRBV12-4, the J call TRBJ2-5; D is unresolved. This CDR3 spans 13 amino acids.

This clonotype has ten or more counts. The chain joins TRBV29-1 to TRBJ2-5; perhaps TRBD2 as D (5 bases). V lost 3 bases to trimming and J lost 5 bases, with 10 bases between them. The CDR3 spans 12 residues. The germline V gene encodes CDR1 SQVTM and CDR2 ANQGSEA. The CDR3 spells CSVDASGETQYF. CDR3 coding DNA: TGCAGCGTTGATGCTTCGGGGGAGACCCAGTACTTC.

With regard to this clonotype: Its ends do not fully match the called genes, so a read error is possible. This sequence joins TRBV20-1 and TRBJ2-4; D unresolved. The J call may be mistaken, given a closer DNA end match to TRBJ2-7. The CDR3 loop spans 14 amino acids. Germline CDR1 and CDR2: DFQATT and SNEGSKA (reference sequence). The CDR3 spells CSARGSGGAYEQYF. As DNA, the CDR3 is TGCAGCGCTAGAGGCTCGGGCGGTGCCTACGAGCAGTACTTC.

This clonotype was counted a single time. The chain combines TRBV7-9 with TRBJ2-4; D perhaps matches TRBD1 (9 bases). The J call may be incorrect, as the DNA end agrees better with TRBJ2-7. Germline loops: CDR1 SEHNR, CDR2 FQNEAQ (reference sequence). There are 19 residues in the CDR3. DNA for the CDR3: TGTGCCAGCAGCCTGCGGACAGGGGAGAGCGGGAGATGGGTCGACGAGCAGTACTTC. Encoded protein: CASSLRTGESGRWVDEQYF.

In its sample, this clonotype was seen a few times. The chain combines TRBV19 with TRBJ2-1, with 11 nucleotides matching TRBD2. CDR3 length: 14 amino acids. In germline, CDR1 is LNHDA, CDR2 SQIVND (reference sequence). V lost 6 bases and J lost 5; bases outside the gene matches: 3. The CDR3 DNA is TGTGCCAGTAGGGTAGCGGGAGGGAACAATGAGCAGTTCTTC. It codes for CASRVAGGNNEQFF.